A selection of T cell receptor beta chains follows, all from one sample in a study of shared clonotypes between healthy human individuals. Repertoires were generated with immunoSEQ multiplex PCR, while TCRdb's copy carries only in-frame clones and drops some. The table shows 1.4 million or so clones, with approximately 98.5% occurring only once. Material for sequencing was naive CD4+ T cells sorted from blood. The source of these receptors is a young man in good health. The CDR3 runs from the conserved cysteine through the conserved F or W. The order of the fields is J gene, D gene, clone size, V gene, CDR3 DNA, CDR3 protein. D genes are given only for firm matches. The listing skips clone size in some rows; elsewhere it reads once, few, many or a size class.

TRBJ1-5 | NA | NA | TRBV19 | TGTGCCAGTAGTATCGGCGTAAATCAGCCCCAGCATTTT | CASSIGVNQPQHF
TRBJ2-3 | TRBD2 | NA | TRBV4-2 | TGTGCCAGCAGCCAAGATCCAGGGACTAGCGAAGCAGATACGCAGTATTTT | CASSQDPGTSEADTQYF
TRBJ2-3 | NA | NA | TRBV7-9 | TGTGCCAGCAGCCTCGGGCATACGCAGTATTTT | CASSLGHTQYF
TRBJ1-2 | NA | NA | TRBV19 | TGTGCCAGTACCCCGCTGGGGGCTAACTATGGCTACACCTTC | CASTPLGANYGYTF
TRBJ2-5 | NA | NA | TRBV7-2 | TGTGCCAGCAGCTTTTGGGCTCTACAAGAGACCCAGTACTTC | CASSFWALQETQYF
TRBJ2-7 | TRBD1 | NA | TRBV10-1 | TGCGCCAGCAGTGAATTCGGGACAGGGGACTACGAGCAGTACTTC | CASSEFGTGDYEQYF
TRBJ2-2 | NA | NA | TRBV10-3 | TGTGCCATCAGTGAGTCGCAGCTCCCTCCCGGGGAGCTGTTTTTT | CAISESQLPPGELFF
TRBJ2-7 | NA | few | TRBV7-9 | TGTGCCAGCAGCTTAGAAGCCGGGAGAGGGTACTTC | CASSLEAGRGYF
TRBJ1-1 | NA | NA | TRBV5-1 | TGCGCCAGCAGTAAGGAACCTAAGACCCGGGTAAACACTGAAGCTTTCTTT | CASSKEPKTRVNTEAFF
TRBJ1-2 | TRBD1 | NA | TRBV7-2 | TGTGCCAGCAGCCTACAGGGACAGGGTGCAGCGGACTATGGCTACACCTTC | CASSLQGQGAADYGYTF
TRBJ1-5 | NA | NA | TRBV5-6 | TGTGCCAGCAGCTGGTGGGGGGAGGGCAATCAGCCCCAGCATTTT | CASSWWGEGNQPQHF
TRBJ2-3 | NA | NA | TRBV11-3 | TGTGCCAGCAGTCCTGCCACCGGCCTTAATACGCAGTATTTT | CASSPATGLNTQYF
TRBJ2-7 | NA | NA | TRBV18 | TGTGCCAGCTCTCAGGGGTTTGGGGCCTACGAGCAGTACTTC | CASSQGFGAYEQYF
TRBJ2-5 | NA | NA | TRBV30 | TGTGCCTGGAGTGTCGGGAGTAGAGAGACCCAGTACTTC | CAWSVGSRETQYF
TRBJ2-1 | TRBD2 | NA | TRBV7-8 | TGTGCCAGCAGAAGGACTAGCGGGAGGAGACCCTCCTACAATGAGCAGTTCTTC | CASRRTSGRRPSYNEQFF
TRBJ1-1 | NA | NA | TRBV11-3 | TGTGCCAGCAGCTTCTCCGGGACCACTGAAGCTTTCTTT | CASSFSGTTEAFF
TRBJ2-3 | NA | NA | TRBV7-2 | TGTGCCAGCAGCGTAAGGACCGGTACAGATACGCAGTATTTT | CASSVRTGTDTQYF
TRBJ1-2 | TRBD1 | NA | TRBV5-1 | TGCGCCAGCAGCTCGGACAGGGACTATGGCTACACCTTC | CASSSDRDYGYTF
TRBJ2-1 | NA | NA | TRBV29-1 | TGCAGCGTATTGGACAGTTCCTACAATGAGCAGTTCTTC | CSVLDSSYNEQFF
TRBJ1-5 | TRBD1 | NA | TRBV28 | TGTGCCAGCAGTTTTATGGGACAGGGCTATCAGCCCCAGCATTTT | CASSFMGQGYQPQHF
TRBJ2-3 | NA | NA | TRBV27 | TGTGCCAGCCGGCCGATCAGCACAGATACGCAGTATTTT | CASRPISTDTQYF
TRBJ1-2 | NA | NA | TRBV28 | TGTGCCAGCAGTTTGCGAGGGTTTGGCTACACCTTC | CASSLRGFGYTF
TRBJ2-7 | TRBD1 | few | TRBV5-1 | TGCGCCAGCAGCTATGGGACAGGGCCCTACGAGCAGTACTTC | CASSYGTGPYEQYF
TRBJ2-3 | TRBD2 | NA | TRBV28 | TGTGCCAGCAGCCGTGAAGCGGGAGTGGGAGATACGCAGTATTTT | CASSREAGVGDTQYF
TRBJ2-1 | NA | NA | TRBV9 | TGTGCCAGCAGCGCCTTTCGGGGTGATCTCTACAATGAGCAGTTCTTC | CASSAFRGDLYNEQFF
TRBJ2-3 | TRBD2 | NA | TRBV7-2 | TGTGCCAGCAGCTTCCGGCTAGCGGGGAGCACAGATACGCAGTATTTT | CASSFRLAGSTDTQYF
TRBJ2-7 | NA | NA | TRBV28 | TGTGCCAGCAGTCCCGGGCTGGGGTCCGAGCAGTACTTC | CASSPGLGSEQYF
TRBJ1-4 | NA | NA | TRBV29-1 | TGCAGCGTTGAAGAGGCCGGGACAAGAAGAGAAAAACTGTTTTTT | CSVEEAGTRREKLFF
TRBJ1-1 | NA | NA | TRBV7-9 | TGTGCCAGCAGCCGCGGGGCGGACACTGAAGCTTTCTTT | CASSRGADTEAFF
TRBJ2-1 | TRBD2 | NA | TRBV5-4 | TGTGCCAGCAGCAAACGGACTAGCCGCAATGAGCAGTTCTTC | CASSKRTSRNEQFF
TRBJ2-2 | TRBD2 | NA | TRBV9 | TGTGCCAGCAGCGCCAGACTAGCGGCCACCGGGGAGCTGTTTTTT | CASSARLAATGELFF
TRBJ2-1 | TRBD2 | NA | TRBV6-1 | TGTGCCAGCAGTGGAGGGACTAGCGGGAGCTGGCGCCGAACCTACAATGAGCAGTTCTTC | CASSGGTSGSWRRTYNEQFF
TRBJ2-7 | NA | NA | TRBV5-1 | TGCGCCAGCAGCCGCGGGACGGACTCCTACGAGCAGTACTTC | CASSRGTDSYEQYF
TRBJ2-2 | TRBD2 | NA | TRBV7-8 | TGTGCCAGCAGCTTACCCACTAGCGGATCAGGAACCGGGGAGCTGTTTTTT | CASSLPTSGSGTGELFF
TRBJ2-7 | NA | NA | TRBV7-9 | TGTGCCAGCGTGAAATACCGAGGGGGACGGCTACCTAACGAGCAGTACTTC | CASVKYRGGRLPNEQYF
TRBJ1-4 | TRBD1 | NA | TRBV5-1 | TGCGCCAGCAGCCGGCCCGGACAGGGTAATGAAAAACTGTTTTTT | CASSRPGQGNEKLFF
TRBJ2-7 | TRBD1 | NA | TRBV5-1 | TGCGCCAGCAGACCACAGGGGTCGCGGCGCGAGCAGTACTTC | CASRPQGSRREQYF
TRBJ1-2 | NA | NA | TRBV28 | TGTGCCAGCAGTTTATCTGGACTGTCAGCTAACTATGGCTACACCTTC | CASSLSGLSANYGYTF
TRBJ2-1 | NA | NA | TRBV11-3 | TGTGCCAGCAGCGGGAAGAGGAGTGAGCAGTTCTTC | CASSGKRSEQFF
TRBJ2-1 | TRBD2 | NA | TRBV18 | TGTGCCAGCTCTCAACGAGGCGGGGAGGGCCGAAGGAATGAGCAGTTCTTC | CASSQRGGEGRRNEQFF
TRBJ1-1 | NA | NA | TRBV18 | TGTGCCAGCACGATAAAACAGGAGAACACTGAAGCTTTCTTT | CASTIKQENTEAFF
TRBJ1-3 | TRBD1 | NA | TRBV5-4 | TGTGCCAGCAGCTTGGTAGGACAGGGACCCTCTGGAAACACCATATATTTT | CASSLVGQGPSGNTIYF
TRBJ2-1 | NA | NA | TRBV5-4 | TGTGCCAGCAAGGAGGGACATCGAGCGTTCAATGAGCAGTTCTTC | CASKEGHRAFNEQFF
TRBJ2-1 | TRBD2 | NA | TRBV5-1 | TGCGCCAGCAGCCTAGCGGCCCGGTCAACAATTGGGCAGTTCTTC | CASSLAARSTIGQFF
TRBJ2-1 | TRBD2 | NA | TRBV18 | TGTGCCAGCTCACCAGGAGCGGGAGGGCTAAGTGAGCAGTTCTTC | CASSPGAGGLSEQFF
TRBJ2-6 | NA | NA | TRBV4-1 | TGCGCCAGCAGCCCAAGACAGGAGAGCTCTGGGGCCAACGTCCTGACTTTC | CASSPRQESSGANVLTF
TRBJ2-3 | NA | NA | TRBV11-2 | TGTGCCAGCAGCTACTTCACCGGAGGAGATACGCAGTATTTT | CASSYFTGGDTQYF
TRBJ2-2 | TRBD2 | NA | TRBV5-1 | TGCGCCAGCAGCACAGGGACTAGCGGGAGGGCCGGGACCGGGGAGCTGTTTTTT | CASSTGTSGRAGTGELFF
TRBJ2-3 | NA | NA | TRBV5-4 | TGTGCCAGCAGCTCGGACCCCTATACGCAGTATTTT | CASSSDPYTQYF